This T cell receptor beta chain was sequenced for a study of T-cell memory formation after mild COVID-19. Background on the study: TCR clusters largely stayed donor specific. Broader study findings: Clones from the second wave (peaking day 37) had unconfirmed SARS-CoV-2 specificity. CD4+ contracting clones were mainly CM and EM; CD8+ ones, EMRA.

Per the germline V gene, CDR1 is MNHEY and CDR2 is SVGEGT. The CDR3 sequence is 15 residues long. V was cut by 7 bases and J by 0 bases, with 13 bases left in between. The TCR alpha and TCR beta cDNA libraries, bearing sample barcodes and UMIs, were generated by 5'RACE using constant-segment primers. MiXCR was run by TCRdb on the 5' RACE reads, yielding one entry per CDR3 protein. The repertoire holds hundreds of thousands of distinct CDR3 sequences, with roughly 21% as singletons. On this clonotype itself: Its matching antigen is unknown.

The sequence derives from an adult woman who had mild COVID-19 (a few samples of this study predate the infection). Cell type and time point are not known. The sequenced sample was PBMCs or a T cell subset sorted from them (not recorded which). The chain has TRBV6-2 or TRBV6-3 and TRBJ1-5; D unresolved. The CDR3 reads CASMKGTFSNQPQHF. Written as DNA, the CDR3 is TGTGCCAGCATGAAGGGTACGTTTAGCAATCAGCCCCAGCATTTT.